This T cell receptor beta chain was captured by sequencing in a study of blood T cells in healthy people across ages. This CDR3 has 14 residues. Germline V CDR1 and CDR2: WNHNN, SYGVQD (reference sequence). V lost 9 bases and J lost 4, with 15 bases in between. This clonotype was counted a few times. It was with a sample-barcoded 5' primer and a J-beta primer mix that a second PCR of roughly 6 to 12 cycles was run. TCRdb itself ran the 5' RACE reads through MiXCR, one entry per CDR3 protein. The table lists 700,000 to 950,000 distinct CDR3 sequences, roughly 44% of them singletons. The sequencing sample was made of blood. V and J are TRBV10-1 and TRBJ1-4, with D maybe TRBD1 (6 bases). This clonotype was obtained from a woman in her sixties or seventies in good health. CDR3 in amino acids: CASATGRGNEKLFF. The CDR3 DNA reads TGCGCCAGTGCGACAGGCCGGGGTAATGAAAAACTGTTTTTT.